This T cell receptor beta chain was sequenced in a study of regulatory T cells in long-lasting Graves disease. Study findings and constraints: There were preferences for TRBV28, TRBJ1-2 and TRBJ2-5 in persistent disease. Since the sample size was small, accuracy may have been reduced.

Germline lookup yields CDR1 MGHRA and CDR2 YSYEKL. This CDR3 is 16 amino acids long. With 1 base removed from V and 4 bases from J, the gap between germline ends came to 14 bases. Researchers made TCR beta libraries by using iRepertoire HTBI primers and running Arm-PCR on CDR3 regions. TCRdb re-called the multiplex PCR reads through MiXCR, storing one row per CDR3 protein. Here the sample spans 540,000 or so distinct CDR3 sequences, roughly 14% being singletons. The time point denotes: newly diagnosed GD, antithyroid drugs for less than 3 months. Generation of the TCR library employed RNA extracted from PBMCs. This clonotype appeared a few times. Its antigen remains unknown. These sequences were also reported in another study, on T cells in Graves' hyperthyroidism and ophthalmopathy. That paper states: Most expanded thyroid clonotypes above 0.001 recurred in blood.

The sequences come from peripheral blood mononuclear cells (PBMCs), collected at new diagnosis, from a patient treated with antithyroid drugs. This sequence was found in a man under 40 with Graves disease. The chain carries TRBV4-1 and TRBJ2-1; the D is unclear. The CDR3 reads CASSQVKGRAYNEQFF. As DNA, the CDR3 is TGCGCCAGCAGCCAAGTAAAGGGTCGGGCATACAATGAGCAGTTCTTC.